These T cell receptor beta chains were read from a single sample in a study of blood T cell repertoires in COVID-19. Sequenced by immunoSEQ multiplex PCR; TCRdb stores in-frame clones only, minus some. The table includes roughly 86,000 clones, approximately 80% detected once. What was sequenced was peripheral blood. These receptors were taken from a middle-aged man with acute or convalescent COVID-19. Both conserved end residues are trimmed from each CDR3.

V gene | CDR3 protein
TRBV30 | ACVTGFNQPQH
TRBV6-6 | ASSSGTSGSYEQY
TRBV19 | ASSRPGQGYQPQH
TRBV3-1/TRBV3-2 | ASSQGLNSRTSEAF
TRBV2 | ASSEAGLAGVTDTQY
TRBV6-2/TRBV6-3 | ASSGGAENQPQH
TRBV3-1/TRBV3-2 | ASSLRAGQGTYQPQH
TRBV5-1 | ASSLALITSDEQY
TRBV7-9 | ASSTGQANEKLF
TRBV19 | ASSMTSGGHNEQF
TRBV2 | ASNLNRDKERY
TRBV2 | ASRTGPNTEAF
TRBV28 | ASRASAGQYYGYT
TRBV4-1 | ASSQEQGFGQY
TRBV18 | ASSPGQENTEAF
TRBV4-2 | ASSPGRDSSSSYEQY
TRBV9 | ASSVAAGVYNEQF
TRBV30 | AWSVQGYYGYT
TRBV7-8 | ASSPGTGQVNTEAF
TRBV2 | ASSARDRGYEQY
TRBV19 | ASTTWGGADTEAF
TRBV2 | ASQNWGGSNQPQH
TRBV18 | ASSGLVSAYEQY
TRBV7-7 | ASSLGLAGAPETQY
TRBV4-3 | ASSQEGLAGNEQF
TRBV5-4 | ASSVGGAGNSPLH
TRBV7-2 | ASSLAGTSGTGELF
TRBV7-2 | ASSLSGSTEAF
TRBV4-2 | ASSRDRTFMNTEAF
TRBV2 | ASRMEGRQPQH
TRBV5-4 | ASSGTSGFTDTQY
TRBV25-1 | ASSEYTAAAGQTQY
TRBV5-1 | ASSLGLAGGFTDTQY
TRBV7-2 | ASSAGTSTDTQY
TRBV29-1 | SGSGGDYEQY
TRBV7-9 | ASSVDRVTGNTIY
TRBV6-5 | ASSYPRQPLH
TRBV29-1 | SVDPGQGGEKLF
TRBV10-1 | ASSERNTGGYEKLF
TRBV28 | ASSSWTGAHKNIQY
TRBV7-6 | ASSLSENQPQH
TRBV14 | ASSLRKGAGNEQF
TRBV6-5 | ASSYWTSGGSYEQF
TRBV6-5 | ASSRQGGEKLF
TRBV28 | ASSFLLPTSGRAWTGELF
TRBV18 | ASSPPGTRGVNEQF
TRBV24-1 | ATSESTGTPSNQPQH
TRBV25-1 | ASSVGLTGGQETQY
TRBV4-3 | ASSQGTSSYEQY
TRBV6-6 | ASSSRTSGPQETQY
TRBV7-2 | ASSLFGTGNTEAF
TRBV5-6 | ASSLGGTGRYSTDTQY
TRBV3-1/TRBV3-2 | ASSLLESGVCNEQF
TRBV5-1 | ASSSRLAGPNTGELF
TRBV13 | ASSSDRPVVTEAF
TRBV11-2 | ASSTGQGHFTDTQY
TRBV10-2 | ASSVVAGGRETQY
TRBV5-1 | ASSATGQGAGNEQF
TRBV2 | ASSADRGFAGELF
TRBV5-6 | ASSRDYSYEQY